A selection of T cell receptor beta chains follows, all from one sample in a study of human T cells and chemical hapten exposure. TCRdb re-analysed the RACE reads in MiXCR, keeping a single row per CDR3 protein. The repertoire has 200,000 to 300,000 distinct CDR3 sequences, more than 6.5% of them found once; the top ten carry about 2.5%. Source: whole blood, taken in connection with sensitization to the hapten diphenylcyclopropenone (DPC). The receptors here all came from a middle-aged woman with alopecia areata. Some clones in this sample may be carry-over from other donors' samples. Each CDR3 is given with its conserved first and last residue. The D gene is left open where the match is weak. Some rows have no size entry. The others give once, few or many, or a class for an expanded clone.

>TRBD2|few|TRBV4-2|TRBJ2-3
CASSPSGSLGADTQYF
TGTGCCAGCAGCCCTAGCGGGAGCCTAGGGGCAGATACGCAGTATTTT
>TRBD1|NA|TRBV7-2|TRBJ1-1
CASSLAGGRTEAFF
TGTGCCAGCAGCTTAGCAGGGGGCAGGACTGAAGCTTTCTTT
>NA|NA|TRBV6-5|TRBJ2-5
CASSDSAKTQYF
TGTGCCAGCAGTGACAGTGCTAAGACCCAGTACTTC
>NA|NA|TRBV7-7|TRBJ2-5
CASSLIVRGSEETQYF
TGTGCTAGCAGCCTCATCGTTCGGGGCAGTGAAGAGACCCAGTACTTC
>NA|few|TRBV7-2|TRBJ2-7
CASNLGSMNEQYF
TGTGCCAGCAACTTGGGGTCTATGAACGAGCAGTACTTC
>NA|NA|TRBV18|TRBJ1-6
CASSPIRQDSPLHF
TGTGCCAGCTCACCTATCCGTCAGGATTCACCCCTCCACTTT
>NA|NA|TRBV6-2/TRBV6-3|TRBJ2-7
CASRELRGTYEQYF
TGTGCCAGCAGGGAACTTAGGGGTACCTACGAGCAGTACTTC
>NA|few|TRBV12-3/TRBV12-4|TRBJ1-2
CASSSFPLDLGNYGYTF
TGTGCCAGCAGTTCCTTTCCCCTGGACCTGGGGAACTATGGCTACACCTTC
>NA|many|TRBV5-6|TRBJ1-2
CASSLGWQGSYGYTF
TGTGCCAGCAGCTTGGGTTGGCAGGGCTCCTATGGCTACACCTTC
>TRBD1|NA|TRBV6-2/TRBV6-3|TRBJ1-5
CASSSQTGEVVPQHF
TGTGCCAGCAGTTCCCAGACAGGGGAGGTTGTCCCCCAGCATTTT
>NA|many|TRBV3-1|TRBJ2-5
CASSQVGRDPRETQYF
TGTGCCAGCAGCCAAGTGGGACGAGACCCTCGAGAGACCCAGTACTTC
>TRBD2|once|TRBV7-2|TRBJ2-5
CASSRTSGRAEETQYF
TGTGCCAGCAGCCGGACTAGCGGGAGGGCGGAAGAGACCCAGTACTTC
>NA|few|TRBV6-5|TRBJ2-7
CASSYSGGLSYEQYF
TGTGCCAGCAGTTACTCAGGGGGTTTGTCCTACGAGCAGTACTTC
>NA|few|TRBV28|TRBJ2-3
CASQGGSTDTQYF
TGTGCCAGCCAAGGCGGGAGCACAGATACGCAGTATTTT
>TRBD2|many|TRBV4-2|TRBJ2-5
CASSQATGLLAGSGGVTQYF
TGTGCCAGCAGCCAAGCCACGGGGCTGCTAGCGGGATCCGGTGGGGTGACCCAGTACTTC
>TRBD2|NA|TRBV20-1|TRBJ2-1
CSARGGRASHEQFF
TGCAGTGCTAGAGGCGGGAGGGCTTCCCATGAGCAGTTCTTC
>NA|NA|TRBV11-3|TRBJ2-7
CASSLLTGDEQYF
TGTGCCAGCAGCTTGCTAACAGGAGACGAGCAGTACTTC
>NA|few|TRBV5-1|TRBJ2-3
CASSLVGLETDTQYF
TGCGCCAGCAGCTTGGTGGGACTTGAGACAGATACGCAGTATTTT
>TRBD1|few|TRBV6-1|TRBJ1-1
CASSEFGTGATEAFF
TGTGCCAGCAGTGAATTTGGGACAGGCGCCACTGAAGCTTTCTTT
>NA|NA|TRBV28|TRBJ2-7
CASRLGRAYEQYF
TGTGCCAGCAGACTGGGCCGGGCCTACGAGCAGTACTTC
>NA|few|TRBV10-3|TRBJ2-3
CAISTGVTTIGTDTQYF
TGTGCCATCAGTACCGGGGTTACGACCATTGGCACAGATACGCAGTATTTT
>TRBD2|NA|TRBV20-1|TRBJ2-6
CSAETTSGRFGANVLTF
TGCAGTGCTGAAACAACTAGCGGGAGATTTGGGGCCAACGTCCTGACTTTC
>TRBD1|NA|TRBV9|TRBJ1-5
CASSQGADNQPQHF
TGTGCCAGCAGCCAGGGGGCCGACAATCAGCCCCAGCATTTT
>TRBD2|NA|TRBV9|TRBJ2-4
CASSVGEGLAKNIRYF
TGTGCCAGCAGCGTAGGGGAGGGGTTAGCCAAAAACATTCGGTACTTC
>NA|many|TRBV6-1|TRBJ2-1
CASSATGTGPDEQFF
TGTGCCAGCAGTGCGACAGGCACAGGCCCGGATGAGCAGTTCTTC
>TRBD1|NA|TRBV25-1|TRBJ2-4
CASLGTGVNIQYF
TGTGCCAGCCTGGGGACAGGAGTAAACATTCAGTACTTC
>NA|NA|TRBV28|TRBJ2-7
CASSLTAGKGEQYF
TGTGCCAGCAGTTTGACGGCGGGGAAGGGCGAGCAGTACTTC
>TRBD1|few|TRBV3-1|TRBJ2-1
CASSQEGQGASNEQFF
TGTGCCAGCAGCCAAGAAGGACAGGGGGCCAGTAATGAGCAGTTCTTC
>NA|few|TRBV29-1|TRBJ2-3
CTLSDQGARGTDTQYF
TGCACCTTGAGCGATCAGGGAGCTAGGGGCACAGATACGCAGTATTTT
>NA|many|TRBV28|TRBJ2-2
CASSSLAGTTGELFF
TGTGCCAGCAGTTCTCTCGCAGGGACCACCGGGGAGCTGTTTTTT
>NA|few|TRBV15|TRBJ1-6
CATSGDRGSYNSPLHF
TGTGCCACCAGCGGCGATCGGGGTTCCTATAATTCACCCCTCCACTTT
>NA|many|TRBV9|TRBJ2-7
CASSSLPRTAVYEQYF
TGTGCCAGCAGCTCACTCCCCAGGACAGCAGTTTACGAGCAGTACTTC
>TRBD1|NA|TRBV29-1|TRBJ2-5
CSVRLAGGETQYF
TGCAGCGTTCGCCTAGCAGGGGGAGAGACCCAGTACTTC
>NA|many|TRBV6-5|TRBJ1-6
CASSPGDGAGSSPLHF
TGTGCCAGCAGCCCTGGGGATGGGGCGGGAAGTTCACCCCTCCACTTT
>NA|once|TRBV6-5|TRBJ2-7
CASSSDRLVYEQYF
TGTGCCAGCAGCTCGGATCGGCTAGTATACGAGCAGTACTTC
>NA|NA|TRBV12-3/TRBV12-4|TRBJ1-6
CASSLGQGTYNSPLHF
TGTGCCAGCAGTTTGGGGCAGGGGACATATAATTCACCCCTCCACTTT
>TRBD1|many|TRBV7-2|TRBJ1-2
CASSSRQGRYGYTF
TGTGCCAGCAGCTCTAGACAGGGCCGGTATGGCTACACCTTC
>NA|many|TRBV3-1|TRBJ2-3
CASSYGLGGGLNTDPQYF
TGTGCCAGCAGCTACGGACTAGGTGGGGGGCTAAACACAGATCCGCAGTATTTT
>TRBD1|few|TRBV12-3/TRBV12-4|TRBJ1-2
CASRGAGQGNYGYTF
TGTGCCAGCAGAGGGGCGGGACAGGGGAACTATGGCTACACCTTC
>NA|NA|TRBV5-6|TRBJ2-3
CASSLPVSADTQYF
TGTGCCAGCAGCCTACCTGTCTCAGCAGATACGCAGTATTTT
>NA|few|TRBV28|TRBJ1-2
CASFGGAQNYGYTF
TGTGCCAGCTTCGGGGGGGCGCAGAACTATGGCTACACCTTC
>NA|NA|TRBV7-9|TRBJ1-6
CASSPRNLPNLPLHF
TGTGCCAGCAGCCCACGGAACCTCCCAAATTTACCCCTCCACTTT
>NA|few|TRBV20-1|TRBJ2-5
CSAKRGQETQYF
TGCAGTGCTAAACGGGGGCAAGAGACCCAGTACTTC
>NA|NA|TRBV28|TRBJ2-3
CASSLLVGGINTDTQYF
TGTGCCAGCAGTTTATTGGTGGGCGGGATAAACACAGATACGCAGTATTTT
>NA|few|TRBV6-5|TRBJ1-6
CASSKTNSPLHF
TGTGCCAGCAGTAAAACTAATTCACCCCTCCACTTT
>TRBD1|many|TRBV20-1|TRBJ2-7
CSAQVGDREYEQYF
TGCAGTGCCCAGGTAGGGGACAGAGAATACGAGCAGTACTTC
>NA|few|TRBV6-6|TRBJ1-3
CASSYEGRVSGNTIYF
TGTGCCAGCAGTTATGAGGGGCGCGTCTCTGGAAACACCATATATTTT
>NA|NA|TRBV7-2|TRBJ2-3
CASSVSLGTDTQYF
TGTGCCAGCAGCGTCTCCTTAGGAACAGATACGCAGTATTTT
>TRBD2|NA|TRBV4-1|TRBJ2-1
CASSLLLAGGHNEQFF
TGCGCCAGCAGCCTCCTACTAGCGGGAGGCCACAATGAGCAGTTCTTC
>NA|few|TRBV12-3/TRBV12-4|TRBJ1-6
CASSPRGRYNSPLHF
TGTGCCAGCAGTCCACGGGGCCGCTATAATTCACCCCTCCACTTT
>NA|few|TRBV7-9|TRBJ2-1
CASSYRPRDRGILQREGLQNEQFF
TGTGCCAGCAGCTACCGACCCCGGGACAGGGGTATCCTCCAGCGGGAGGGCCTTCAAAATGAGCAGTTCTTC
>TRBD1|few|TRBV29-1|TRBJ2-3
CSVAGTGRTDTQYF
TGCAGCGTTGCCGGGACAGGGAGAACAGATACGCAGTATTTT
>TRBD1|few|TRBV5-1|TRBJ2-3
CASSLGPRGSTDTQYF
TGCGCCAGCAGCTTGGGCCCCAGGGGGAGCACAGATACGCAGTATTTT
>TRBD2|NA|TRBV4-1|TRBJ2-7
CASSQVSGSFYEQYF
TGCGCCAGCAGCCAAGTGAGCGGGAGTTTCTACGAGCAGTACTTC
>NA|many|TRBV7-2|TRBJ2-1
CASSSQNEQFF
TGTGCCAGCAGCTCCCAAAATGAGCAGTTCTTC
>NA|NA|TRBV25-1|TRBJ2-1
CASSDGFHEQFF
TGTGCCAGCAGTGATGGGTTCCATGAGCAGTTCTTC
>NA|NA|TRBV7-2|TRBJ1-5
CASSLQSGPQHF
TGTGCCAGCAGCTTACAGTCAGGGCCCCAGCATTTT